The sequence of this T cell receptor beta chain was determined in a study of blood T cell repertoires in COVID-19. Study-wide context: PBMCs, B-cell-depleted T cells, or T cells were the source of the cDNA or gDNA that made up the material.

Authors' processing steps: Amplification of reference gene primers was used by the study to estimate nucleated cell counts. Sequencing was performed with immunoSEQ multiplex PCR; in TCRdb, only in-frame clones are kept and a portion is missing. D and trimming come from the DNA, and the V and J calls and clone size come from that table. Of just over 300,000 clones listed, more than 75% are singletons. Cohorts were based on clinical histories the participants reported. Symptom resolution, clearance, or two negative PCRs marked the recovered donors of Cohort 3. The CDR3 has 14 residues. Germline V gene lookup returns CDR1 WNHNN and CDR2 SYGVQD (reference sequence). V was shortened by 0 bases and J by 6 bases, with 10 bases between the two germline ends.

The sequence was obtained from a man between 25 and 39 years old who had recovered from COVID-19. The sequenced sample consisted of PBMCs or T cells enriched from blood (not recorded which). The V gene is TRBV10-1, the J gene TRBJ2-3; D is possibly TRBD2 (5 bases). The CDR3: CASSESTGKDTQYF. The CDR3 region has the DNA TGCGCCAGCAGTGAGTCGACGGGGAAGGATACGCAGTATTTT.